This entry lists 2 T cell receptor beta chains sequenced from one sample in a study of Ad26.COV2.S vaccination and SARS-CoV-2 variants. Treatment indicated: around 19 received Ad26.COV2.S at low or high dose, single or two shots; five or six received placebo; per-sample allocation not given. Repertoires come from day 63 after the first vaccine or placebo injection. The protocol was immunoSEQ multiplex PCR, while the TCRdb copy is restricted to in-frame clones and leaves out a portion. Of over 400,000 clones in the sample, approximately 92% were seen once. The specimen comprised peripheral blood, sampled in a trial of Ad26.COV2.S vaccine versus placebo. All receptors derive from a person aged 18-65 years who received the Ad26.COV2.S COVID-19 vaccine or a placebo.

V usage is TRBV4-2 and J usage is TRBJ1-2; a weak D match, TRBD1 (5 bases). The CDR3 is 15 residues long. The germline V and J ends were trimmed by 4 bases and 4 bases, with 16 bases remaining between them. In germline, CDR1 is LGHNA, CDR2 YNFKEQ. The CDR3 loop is CASSPPGREAYGYTF. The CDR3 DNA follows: TGTGCCAGCAGCCCGCCCGGCAGGGAGGCCTATGGCTACACCTTC.

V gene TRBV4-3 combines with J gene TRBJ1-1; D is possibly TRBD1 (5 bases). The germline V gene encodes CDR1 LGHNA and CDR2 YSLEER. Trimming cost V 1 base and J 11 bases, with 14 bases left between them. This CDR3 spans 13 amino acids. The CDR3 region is CASSQAGRGAAFF. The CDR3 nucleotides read TGCGCCAGCAGCCAAGCAGGGCGAGGTGCGGCTTTCTTT.